A single sample gave rise to the 30 T cell receptor beta chains below, sequenced in a study of cytomegalovirus exposure and HLA in healthy donors. Primers: 60 Vbeta forward and 13 Jbeta reverse. Sequenced by immunoSEQ multiplex PCR; TCRdb stores in-frame clones only, minus some. The sample yields about 190,000 clones, about three quarters seen once. The source material was PBMCs. These receptors came from a woman aged 30 to 39 in good health and CMV-seropositive.

This clone occurred once. The chain links TRBV9 to TRBJ1-5, with D hard to call. Germline CDR1 and CDR2: SGDLS and YYNGEE. There are 13 residues in the CDR3. V lost 3 bases and J 3 bases, leaving 7 bases between the germline ends. The CDR3 coding sequence is TGTGCCAGCAGCGAAGACATCAATCAGCCCCAGCATTTT. Translation: CASSEDINQPQHF.

This chain uses TRBV29-1 with TRBJ1-6; possible D gene TRBD1, 6 bases. CDR1 SQVTM and CDR2 ANQGSEA come from the germline V gene. CDR3 size: 13 residues. Between the trimmed V and J ends, which lost 8 bases and 10 bases, there was a span of 18 bases. Written as DNA, the CDR3 is TGCAGCATCGGGGAGGGGGTCGGGTCACCCCTCCACTTT. It is translated as CSIGEGVGSPLHF.

The sample holds a few counts of this clone. J is TRBJ1-1 and V is TRBV5-6, with TRBD1 as a possible D gene (5 bases). The CDR3 extends over 14 amino acids. With 4 bases removed from V and 4 bases from J, the gap between germline ends came to 14 bases. The germline gives CDR1 SGHDT, CDR2 YYEEEE. DNA for the CDR3: TGTGCCAGCAGCCTCAGGGCCGTGGGCACTGAAGCTTTCTTT. Translated: CASSLRAVGTEAFF.

Remarks on this clone: One end of the junction does not line up with germline, which may come from a read error. This chain links TRBV30 with TRBJ2-1; TRBD1 is a possible D gene (5 bases). The CDR3 extends over 17 amino acids. Germline CDR1 reads GTSNPN; CDR2 reads SVGIG (reference sequence). The CDR3 DNA is TGTACCTGGAGTGTACAATTTGGGGCTAGAAAATACAATGAGCAGTTCTTC. It translates to CTWSVQFGARKYNEQFF.

The chain employs TRBV28 and TRBJ2-5; TRBD2 agrees at 14 bases. The CDR3 runs to 14 residues. V trimming: 2 bases; J trimming: 13 bases; junction bases outside the gene matches: 6. Germline lookup yields CDR1 MDHEN and CDR2 SYDVKM. The CDR3 loop reads CASSLGLAGGPAYF. The CDR3 coding sequence is TGTGCCAGCAGTTTAGGACTAGCGGGGGGTCCCGCGTACTTC.

The CDR3 spells CASKPNAGTGGGEQYF. CDR3 nucleotides: TGCGCCAGCAAACCCAATGCCGGGACAGGGGGCGGTGAGCAGTACTTC. The chain couples TRBV4-1 to TRBJ2-7, with TRBD1 matching over 12 bases. CDR3 length equals 16 residues. The V gene's germline CDR1 is MGHRA and CDR2 YSYEKL. The V segment lost 7 bases and the J segment 7 bases; nucleotides outside the gene matches: 14.

The chain employs TRBV7-2 and TRBJ2-3; D may be TRBD2 (6 bases). Trimming stripped 5 bases from V and 1 base from J, with 13 bases between. CDR1 is SGHTA and CDR2 is FQGNSA in the germline V gene. The CDR3 is made up of 15 amino acids. This CDR3 reads CASSTSGLRTDTQYF. As DNA, the CDR3 is TGTGCCAGCAGCACCTCGGGACTTCGCACAGATACGCAGTATTTT. The variable domain in full, with the rest retrieved from reference TRBV7-2 and TRBJ2-3, is GAGVSQSPSNKVTEKGKDVELRCDPISGHTALYWYRQSLGQGLEFLIYFQGNSAPDKSGLPSDRFSAERTGGSVSTLTIQRTQQEDSAVYLCASSTSGLRTDTQYFGPGTRLTVL.

The V and J genes are TRBV18 and TRBJ1-1; the match to TRBD1 covers 9 bases. This CDR3 has 14 amino acids. V lost 3 bases to trimming and J lost 4 bases; unmatched junction nucleotides: 3. CDR1 is KGHSH, CDR2 LQKENI, per germline. The DNA of the CDR3 is TGTGCCAGCTCACCCGGACAGGGGTTCACTGAAGCTTTCTTT. The encoded protein is CASSPGQGFTEAFF.

This clone was recorded once. The V gene is TRBV6-5, the J gene TRBJ2-1; D is perhaps TRBD1 (7 bases). Germline-derived CDR1 and CDR2 are MNHEY and SVGAGI. Trimming removed 6 bases from V and 4 bases from J, with 16 bases in between. The CDR3 consists of 15 residues. Here the CDR3 DNA reads TGTGCCAGCAGGCCAGGGGGGCAGGCTTACAATGAGCAGTTCTTC. Amino acids: CASRPGGQAYNEQFF.

This clone was recorded a few times. The chain links TRBV4-3 to TRBJ2-1; 7 bases are shared with TRBD2. This CDR3 comprises 16 residues. Per germline, CDR1 LGHNA and CDR2 YSLEER. V gave up 0 bases and J gave up 4 bases; unmatched junction bases: 6. The CDR3 sequence: CASSQDVASGYNEQFF. In DNA, the CDR3 is TGCGCCAGCAGCCAAGATGTGGCTAGCGGTTACAATGAGCAGTTCTTC.

The chain has TRBV5-1 and TRBJ2-6; 7 bases are shared with TRBD2. Germline assignment: CDR1 SGHRS and CDR2 YFSETQ. V lost 0 bases, J lost 0 bases, and 3 bases stayed unmatched. This CDR3 comprises 17 residues. CDR3 amino acids: CASSLVGGSSGANVLTF. CDR3 sequence (DNA): TGCGCCAGCAGCTTGGTGGGGGGGAGCTCTGGGGCCAACGTCCTGACTTTC.

In nucleotides, the CDR3 is TGTGCCAGCAGTTGGGGACTAGCGGCCTCCTACGAGCAGTACTTC. Encoded protein: CASSWGLAASYEQYF. This rearrangement joins TRBV6-9 to TRBJ2-7; TRBD2 aligns across 11 bases. The V segment lost 4 bases and the J segment 0 bases; nucleotides outside the gene matches: 2. The CDR3 totals 15 residues. The V gene's germline CDR1 is MNHGY and CDR2 SVAAGI.

This clone showed up just once. This chain uses TRBV6-5 with TRBJ2-7, with TRBD1 as a possible D gene (5 bases). The CDR3 consists of 14 residues. Germline V gene lookup returns CDR1 MNHEY and CDR2 SVGAGI. V lost 5 bases and J lost 0, with 11 bases in between. CDR3 sequence (DNA): TGTGCCAGCAGTCCCGCAGGGCTCTCCTACGAGCAGTACTTC. Translated, it gives CASSPAGLSYEQYF.

The J gene is TRBJ2-1, the V gene TRBV7-2; 13 bases are shared with TRBD2. The CDR3 extends over 16 amino acids. Germline CDR1 reads SGHTA; CDR2 reads FQGNSA. J lost 2 bases, V lost 5 bases, and 3 bases had no gene match. The CDR3 sequence: CASSVGLAGPYNEQFF. The CDR3 nucleotides read TGTGCCAGCAGCGTGGGACTAGCGGGACCCTACAATGAGCAGTTCTTC.

The rearrangement joins TRBV6-6 to TRBJ1-1; TRBD1 matches 8 bases. Germline loops: CDR1 MNHNY, CDR2 SVGAGI (reference sequence). CDR3 length: 14 residues. With 6 bases clipped from V and 4 bases from J, the junction kept 7 bases outside the gene matches. The CDR3 loop reads CASRWTGSPTEAFF. CDR3 DNA sequence: TGTGCCAGCAGGTGGACAGGGAGCCCCACTGAAGCTTTCTTT.

CDR3 nucleotides: TGTGCCAGCAGCTTGGGTCGGGAGGTAGACACCGGGGAGCTGTTTTTT. Protein: CASSLGREVDTGELFF. The chain has TRBV5-6 and TRBJ2-2; 7 positions match TRBD2. This CDR3 comprises 16 residues. CDR1 is SGHDT and CDR2 is YYEEEE in the germline V gene. Trimming took 0 bases from V and 3 from J; bases not matched to a gene: 5.

The V call is TRBV18, the J call TRBJ1-2; 8 nucleotides line up with TRBD1. CDR1 KGHSH and CDR2 LQKENI come from the germline V gene. V trimming: 4 bases; J trimming: 7 bases; junction bases outside the gene matches: 8. The CDR3 runs 14 residues. The CDR3 here is CASSLGQGVGGYTF. Here the CDR3 DNA reads TGTGCCAGCTCACTTGGACAGGGCGTAGGTGGCTACACCTTC. Variable domain in full (rest from reference TRBV18 and TRBJ1-2): NAGVMQNPRHLVRRRGQEARLRCSPMKGHSHVYWYRQLPEEGLKFMVYLQKENIIDESGMPKERFSAEFPKEGPSILRIQQVVRGDSAAYFCASSLGQGVGGYTFGSGTRLTVV.

In DNA form, the CDR3 reads TGTGCCAGCAGCCCCTCCGGTGGAGGGAGTAATTCACCCCTCCACTTT. Encoded protein: CASSPSGGGSNSPLHF. V and J are TRBV7-9 and TRBJ1-6; D gene ambiguous. V lost 5 bases and J 6 bases, leaving 17 bases between the germline ends. The CDR3 has 16 residues. The V gene's germline CDR1 is SEHNR and CDR2 FQNEAQ (reference sequence). Drawing the rest from reference TRBV7-9 and TRBJ1-6, the complete variable domain is DTGVSQNPRHKITKRGQNVTFRCDPISEHNRLYWYRQTLGQGPEFLTYFQNEAQLEKSRLLSDRFSAERPKGSFSTLEIQRTEQGDSAMYLCASSPSGGGSNSPLHFGNGTRLTVT.

The gene calls are TRBV6-6 and TRBJ1-5; D perhaps matches TRBD1 (5 bases). This CDR3 spans 15 amino acids. Germline V gene sequence: CDR1 MNHNY, CDR2 SVGAGI (reference sequence). V gave up 6 bases and J gave up 0 bases, with 12 bases separating them. Here the CDR3 reads CASRAGASSNQPQHF. The CDR3 DNA reads as TGTGCCAGCAGGGCTGGGGCCTCTAGCAATCAGCCCCAGCATTTT.

V gene TRBV27 combines with J gene TRBJ2-2; the match to TRBD2 covers 10 bases. CDR3 size: 16 residues. Germline assignment: CDR1 MNHEY and CDR2 SMNVEV (reference sequence). V lost 5 bases and J lost 2; bases outside the gene matches: 5. CDR3 residues: CASSRGLALNTGELFF. CDR3 DNA sequence: TGTGCCAGCAGTAGGGGACTAGCGTTAAACACCGGGGAGCTGTTTTTT.

This rearrangement joins TRBV18 to TRBJ2-1; 11 positions match TRBD2. This CDR3 region has 16 residues. J lost 2 bases, V lost 5 bases, and 5 bases had no gene match. CDR1 is KGHSH, CDR2 LQKENI, per germline. For the CDR3, the DNA is TGTGCCAGCTCAGGCCTAGCGGGAGGTGCCTACAATGAGCAGTTCTTC. Translation gives CASSGLAGGAYNEQFF.

This clone was seen a few times. This chain uses TRBV14 with TRBJ1-2; D not resolved. The CDR3 sequence is 16 residues long. The germline gives CDR1 SGHDN, CDR2 FVKESK. V shed 4 bases and J shed 0 bases, with 15 bases lying between them. The chain's CDR3 is CASSRRGGFSNYGYTF. In DNA form, the CDR3 reads TGTGCCAGCAGCCGACGAGGAGGATTCTCTAACTATGGCTACACCTTC.

This clone was seen just once. The rearrangement links TRBV18 to TRBJ2-2; the D gene is possibly TRBD1 (5 bases). The CDR3 extends over 15 amino acids. Germline loops: CDR1 KGHSH, CDR2 LQKENI. The V gene lost 5 bases and the J gene lost 0 bases, with 10 bases spanning the gap. The CDR3 region is CASSSQGSNTGELFF. Written as DNA, the CDR3 is TGTGCCAGCTCATCTCAGGGCTCGAACACCGGGGAGCTGTTTTTT.

In this sample, this clone turned up a few times. This chain joins TRBV5-1 and TRBJ1-4; possible D gene TRBD1, 5 bases. This CDR3 has 15 amino acids. Trimming took off 1 base at V and 1 base at J, with 8 bases between the two ends. In germline, CDR1 is SGHRS, CDR2 YFSETQ. The CDR3 DNA follows: TGCGCCAGCAGCTTGCTGGGGGGAACTAATGAAAAACTGTTTTTT. Its protein product is CASSLLGGTNEKLFF. The full variable domain, its missing parts supplied by reference TRBV5-1 and TRBJ1-4, is KAGVTQTPRYLIKTRGQQVTLSCSPISGHRSVSWYQQTPGQGLQFLFEYFSETQRNKGNFPGRFSGRQFSNSRSEMNVSTLELGDSALYLCASSLLGGTNEKLFFGSGTQLSVL.

Comments on this clone: The junction does not match germline at one end; this may be a read error. The chain recombines TRBV7-2 with TRBJ1-6; 7 nucleotides line up with TRBD1. CDR1 and CDR2 (germline): SGHTA, FQGNSA. There are 15 residues in the CDR3. CDR3 region: CAGSVGTVTNSPLHF. The CDR3 coding sequence is TGTGCCGGCAGCGTTGGGACAGTAACCAATTCACCCCTCCACTTT.

This clone came up a few times. The rearrangement uses TRBV5-1 and TRBJ1-4, with no clear D. Trimming shortened V by 0 bases and J by 4 bases, and 13 bases separated the two germline ends. Germline-derived CDR1 and CDR2 are SGHRS and YFSETQ. CDR3 size: 16 residues. CDR3 protein: CASSLAALADNEKLFF. In DNA form, the CDR3 reads TGCGCCAGCAGCTTGGCAGCCCTAGCCGATAATGAAAAACTGTTTTTT.

V and J are TRBV2 and TRBJ2-7, with TRBD1 matching over 8 bases. V dropped 7 bases and J dropped 6; count of bases not matched to a gene: 14. Germline V lookup: CDR1 SNHLY, CDR2 FYNNEI. This CDR3 spans 15 amino acids. The CDR3 reads CASKMVRQGAGEQYF. The DNA for the CDR3 is TGTGCCAGCAAGATGGTTCGTCAGGGGGCGGGCGAGCAGTACTTC.

The table lists this clone with a few counts. This chain connects TRBV11-1 to TRBJ1-6; the match to TRBD1 covers 12 bases. This CDR3 comprises 16 residues. Germline assignment: CDR1 SGHAT and CDR2 FQDESV (reference sequence). V was pared by 2 bases and J by 10 bases, with 6 bases of the junction left unmatched. CDR3 protein: CASSLSGTGGRSPLHF. In DNA form, the CDR3 reads TGTGCCAGCAGCTTATCCGGGACAGGGGGCAGGTCACCCCTCCACTTT. The full variable domain, rest sourced from reference TRBV11-1 and TRBJ1-6, is EAEVAQSPRYKITEKSQAVAFWCDPISGHATLYWYRQILGQGPELLVQFQDESVVDDSQLPKDRFSAERLKGVDSTLKIQPAELGDSAMYLCASSLSGTGGRSPLHFGNGTRLTVT.

The chain employs TRBV7-9 and TRBJ2-3, with D unresolved. V was pared by 5 bases and J by 0 bases, with 3 bases between. Germline loops: CDR1 SEHNR, CDR2 FQNEAQ (reference sequence). The CDR3 has 12 amino acids. DNA of the CDR3: TGTGCCAGCAGCCTAAGCACAGATACGCAGTATTTT. Its protein is CASSLSTDTQYF. Based on the CDR3 plus reference TRBV7-9 and TRBJ2-3, the full variable domain is DTGVSQNPRHKITKRGQNVTFRCDPISEHNRLYWYRQTLGQGPEFLTYFQNEAQLEKSRLLSDRFSAERPKGSFSTLEIQRTEQGDSAMYLCASSLSTDTQYFGPGTRLTVL.

The rearrangement uses TRBV20-1 and TRBJ1-2, with 7 nucleotides matching TRBD1. V lost 6 bases to trimming and J lost 8 bases; unmatched junction nucleotides: 6. CDR1 DFQATT and CDR2 SNEGSKA come from the germline V gene (reference sequence). This CDR3 contains 11 residues. In DNA form, the CDR3 reads TGCAGTGCAGGGGGCCTCCTGGGCTACACCTTC. Translated: CSAGGLLGYTF.